One T cell receptor (beta chain) is described in this entry. What it binds is unknown. The data originate from a study of shared clonotypes between healthy human individuals. The study, taken as a whole, reports: Naive subsets typically showed greater estimated richness than memory subsets.

Germline V gene lookup returns CDR1 KGHSH and CDR2 LQKENI. Trimming left V 2 bases short and J 7 bases short, with 17 bases between. The CDR3 covers 16 residues. Several immunoSEQ 96-well plates shared each subset's DNA, each plate a replicate. Profiled with immunoSEQ multiplex PCR; TCRdb holds only in-frame clones, not every one. This sample carries roughly 2.2 million clones, just under 95% of them seen once, and the ten largest clones take about 0.41%. The sample comprised naive CD4+ T cells from PBMCs. The subset: CD45RA+ positively selected. The chain recombines TRBV18 with TRBJ2-2, with D perhaps TRBD1 (6 bases). The receptor was derived from a man aged 18 to 29 in good health. Some clones in this sample may be carry-over from other donors' samples. CDR3: CASSPNTQGVSGELFF. CDR3 nucleotides: TGTGCCAGCTCACCAAATACACAGGGTGTCAGCGGGGAGCTGTTTTTT.